This TCR beta chain emerged from a study of graft-versus-host responses after intestinal transplantation. Study summary: Transplantation in recipients was multivisceral, liver-intestinal, or isolated intestinal. Recipients across the board were started on anti-thymocyte globulin induction, then kept on tacrolimus and steroids for approximately three years. Whole-study findings and limits: GvH clones turned up in recipient marrow; some had shown up first in ileum or blood. Allografts of one patient group, those with graft-donor T cell macrochimerism, had high graft-versus-host to host-versus-graft clonal ratios.

TCRdb's table, derived via immunoSEQ multiplex PCR, lists solely in-frame clones and lacks some. The sample holds some 100,000 clones; 80% to 95% are singletons and the top ten take 5% to 6.5%. The CDR3 extends over 17 amino acids. Germline V gene sequence: CDR1 SNHLY, CDR2 FYNNEI. Unmatched junction bases numbered 15, after V lost 11 bases and J lost 2 bases. Turning to this clone: Its antigen is unknown.

V and J are TRBV2 and TRBJ1-3; 10 bases align to TRBD1. Sequenced material: unstimulated CD8+ T cells sorted from spleen or lymph node cells, taken before intestinal transplant. The TCR comes from a human donor who received an intestinal transplant. Here the CDR3 reads CAAGQGYDVPAGNTIYF. Here the CDR3 DNA reads TGTGCCGCGGGACAGGGGTACGATGTTCCGGCTGGAAACACCATATATTTT.